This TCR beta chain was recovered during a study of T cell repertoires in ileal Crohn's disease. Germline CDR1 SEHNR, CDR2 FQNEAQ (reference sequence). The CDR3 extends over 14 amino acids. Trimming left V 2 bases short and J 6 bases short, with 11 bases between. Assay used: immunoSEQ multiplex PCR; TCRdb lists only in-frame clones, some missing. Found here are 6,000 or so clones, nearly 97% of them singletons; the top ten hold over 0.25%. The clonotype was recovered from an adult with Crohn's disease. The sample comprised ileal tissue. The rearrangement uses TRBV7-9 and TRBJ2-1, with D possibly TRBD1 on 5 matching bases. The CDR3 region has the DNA TGTGCCAGCAGCTTACAGGCACAGGTCAATGAGCAGTTCTTC. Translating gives CASSLQAQVNEQFF.